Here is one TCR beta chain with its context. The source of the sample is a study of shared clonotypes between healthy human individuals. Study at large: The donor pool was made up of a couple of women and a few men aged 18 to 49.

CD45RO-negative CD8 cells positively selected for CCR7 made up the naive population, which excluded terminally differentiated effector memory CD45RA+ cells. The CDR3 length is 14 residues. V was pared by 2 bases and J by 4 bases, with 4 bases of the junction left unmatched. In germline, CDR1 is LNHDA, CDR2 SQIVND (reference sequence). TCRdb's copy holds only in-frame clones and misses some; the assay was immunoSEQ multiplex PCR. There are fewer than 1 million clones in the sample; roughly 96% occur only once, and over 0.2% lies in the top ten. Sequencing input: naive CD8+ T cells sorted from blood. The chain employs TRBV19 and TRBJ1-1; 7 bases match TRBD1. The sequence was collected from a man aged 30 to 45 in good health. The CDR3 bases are TGTGCCAGTAGTATAACAGGGGAGGGCACTGAAGCTTTCTTT. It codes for CASSITGEGTEAFF.